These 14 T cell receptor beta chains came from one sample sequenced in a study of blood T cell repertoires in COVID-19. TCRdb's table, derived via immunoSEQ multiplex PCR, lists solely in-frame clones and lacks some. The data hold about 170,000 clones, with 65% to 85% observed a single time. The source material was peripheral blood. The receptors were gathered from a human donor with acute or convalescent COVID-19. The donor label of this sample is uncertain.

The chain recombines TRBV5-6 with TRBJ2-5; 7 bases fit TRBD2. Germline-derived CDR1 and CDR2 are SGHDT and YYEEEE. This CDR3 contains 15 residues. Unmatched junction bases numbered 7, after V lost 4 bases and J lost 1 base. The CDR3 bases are TGTGCCAGCAGCAATTGGGGGGGGACCCAAGAGACCCAGTACTTC. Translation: CASSNWGGTQETQYF.

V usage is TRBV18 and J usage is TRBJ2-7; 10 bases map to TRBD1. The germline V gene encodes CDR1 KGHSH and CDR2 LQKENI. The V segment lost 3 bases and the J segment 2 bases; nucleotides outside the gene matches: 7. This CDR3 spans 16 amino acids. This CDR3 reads CASSPGDRGPTYEQYF. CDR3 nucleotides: TGTGCCAGCTCACCGGGGGACAGGGGACCGACCTACGAGCAGTACTTC.

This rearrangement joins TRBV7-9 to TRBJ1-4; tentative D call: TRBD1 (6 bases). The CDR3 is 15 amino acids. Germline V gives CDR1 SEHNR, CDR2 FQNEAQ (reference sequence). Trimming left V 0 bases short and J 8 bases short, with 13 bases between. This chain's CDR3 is CASSLAQGGNEKLFF. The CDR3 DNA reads TGTGCCAGCAGCTTAGCGCAAGGGGGAAACGAAAAACTGTTTTTT.

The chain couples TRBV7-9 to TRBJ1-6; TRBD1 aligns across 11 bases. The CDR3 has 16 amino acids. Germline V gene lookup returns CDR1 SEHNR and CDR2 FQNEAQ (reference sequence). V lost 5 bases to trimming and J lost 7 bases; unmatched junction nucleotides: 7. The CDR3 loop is CASSPGTGGENSPLHF. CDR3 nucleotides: TGTGCCAGCAGCCCAGGGACAGGGGGGGAGAATTCACCCCTCCACTTT.

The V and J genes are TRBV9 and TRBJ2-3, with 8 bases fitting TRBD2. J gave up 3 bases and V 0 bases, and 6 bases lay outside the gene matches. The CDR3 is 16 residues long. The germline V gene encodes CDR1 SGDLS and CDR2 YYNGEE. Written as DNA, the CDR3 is TGTGCCAGCAGCGTAGCCGGGGGGGCCGGGACAGATACGCAGTATTTT. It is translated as CASSVAGGAGTDTQYF.

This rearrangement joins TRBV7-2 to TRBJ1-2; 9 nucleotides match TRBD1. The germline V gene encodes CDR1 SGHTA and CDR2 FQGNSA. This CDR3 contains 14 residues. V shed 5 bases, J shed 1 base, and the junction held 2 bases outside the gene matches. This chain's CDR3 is CASSTGGGNYGYTF. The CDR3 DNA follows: TGTGCCAGCAGCACAGGGGGCGGTAACTATGGCTACACCTTC.

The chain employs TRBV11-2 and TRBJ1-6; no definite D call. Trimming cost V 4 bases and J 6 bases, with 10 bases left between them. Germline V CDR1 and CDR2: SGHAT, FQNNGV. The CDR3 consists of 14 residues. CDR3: CASSSTGINSPLHF. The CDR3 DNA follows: TGTGCCAGCAGCTCCACGGGGATTAATTCACCCCTCCACTTT.

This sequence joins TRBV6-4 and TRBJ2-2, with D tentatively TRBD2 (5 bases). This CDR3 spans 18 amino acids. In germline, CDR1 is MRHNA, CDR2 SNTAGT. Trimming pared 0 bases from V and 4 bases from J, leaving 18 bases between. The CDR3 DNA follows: TGTGCCAGCAGTGACTCGAGTCGAGTAGCGTACGGCACCGGGGAGCTGTTTTTT. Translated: CASSDSSRVAYGTGELFF.

CDR3 sequence reads: CASRQEGVDTIYF. CDR3 in DNA: TGTGCCAGCAGACAAGAGGGAGTTGACACCATATATTTT. V gene TRBV5-4 combines with J gene TRBJ1-3; no clear D gene. In germline, CDR1 is SGHNT, CDR2 YYREEE (reference sequence). V was trimmed by 5 bases and J by 8 bases, leaving 14 bases between them. This CDR3 has 13 residues. Full variable domain (remainder filled in from reference TRBV5-4 and TRBJ1-3): ETGVTQSPTHLIKTRGQQVTLRCSSQSGHNTVSWYQQALGQGPQFIFQYYREEENGRGNFPPRFSGLQFPNYSSELNVNALELDDSALYLCASRQEGVDTIYFGEGSWLTVV.

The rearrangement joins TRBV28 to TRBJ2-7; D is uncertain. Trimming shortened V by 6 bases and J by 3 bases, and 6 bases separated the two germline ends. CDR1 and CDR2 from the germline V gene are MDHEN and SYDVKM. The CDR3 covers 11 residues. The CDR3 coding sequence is TGTGCCAGCAGCCCCCACTACGAGCAGTACTTC. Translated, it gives CASSPHYEQYF.

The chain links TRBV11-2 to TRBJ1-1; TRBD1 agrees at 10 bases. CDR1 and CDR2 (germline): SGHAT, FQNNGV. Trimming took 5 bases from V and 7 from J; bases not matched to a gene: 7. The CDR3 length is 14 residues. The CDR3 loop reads CASSRPGQGIEAFF. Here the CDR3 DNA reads TGTGCCAGCAGCAGACCGGGACAGGGGATTGAAGCTTTCTTT.

CDR3 amino acids: CASSLAGNTGELFF. The CDR3, as DNA: TGTGCCAGCAGTCTAGCGGGAAACACCGGGGAGCTGTTTTTT. The V and J genes are TRBV3-1 (or the pseudogene TRBV3-2) and TRBJ2-2, with 9 positions matching TRBD2. Trimming removed 6 bases from V and 2 bases from J; junction bases left unmatched: 1. Germline V gives CDR1 LGHDT, CDR2 YNNKEL (reference sequence). The CDR3 loop spans 14 amino acids.

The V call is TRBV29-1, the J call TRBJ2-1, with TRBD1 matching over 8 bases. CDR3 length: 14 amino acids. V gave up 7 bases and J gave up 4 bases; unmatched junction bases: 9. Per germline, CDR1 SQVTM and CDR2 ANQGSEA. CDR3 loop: CSGITGGRYNEQFF. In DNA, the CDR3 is TGCAGCGGGATTACAGGGGGAAGATACAATGAGCAGTTCTTC.

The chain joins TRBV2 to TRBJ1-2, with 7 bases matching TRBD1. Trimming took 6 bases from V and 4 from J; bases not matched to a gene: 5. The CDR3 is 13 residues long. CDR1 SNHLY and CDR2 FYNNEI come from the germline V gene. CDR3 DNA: TGTGCCAGCAGGACAGGGATTACCTATGGCTACACCTTC. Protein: CASRTGITYGYTF.